This T cell receptor (beta chain) stems from a study of T-cell memory formation after mild COVID-19. As for the study in general: Largely, TCR clusters stayed within a single donor.

On this clonotype itself: Its antigen is still unknown.

Germline trimming cut 3 bases from V and 4 bases from J; bases unmatched to any gene: 5. CDR3 length equals 14 residues. Points from the study as a whole: Several responding clones turned up in pre-infection memory, indicating that cross-reactive memory may have taken part. SARS-CoV-2 specificity was not confirmed for second-wave clones peaking on day 37.

One entry per CDR3 protein, called by TCRdb with MiXCR from the 5' RACE reads. The sample contains hundreds of thousands of distinct CDR3 sequences, approximately 27% of which appear only once. This sequence joins TRBV12-3 or TRBV12-4 and TRBJ2-5; TRBD2 agrees at 7 bases. Sequenced sample: PBMCs or a T cell subset sorted from them (not recorded which). The clonotype originates from an adult woman who had mild COVID-19 (a few samples of this study predate the infection). Cell type and time point are not known. The CDR3 loop reads CASSFGGSGETQYF. For the CDR3, the DNA is TGTGCCAGCAGTTTCGGCGGGAGCGGAGAGACCCAGTACTTC.